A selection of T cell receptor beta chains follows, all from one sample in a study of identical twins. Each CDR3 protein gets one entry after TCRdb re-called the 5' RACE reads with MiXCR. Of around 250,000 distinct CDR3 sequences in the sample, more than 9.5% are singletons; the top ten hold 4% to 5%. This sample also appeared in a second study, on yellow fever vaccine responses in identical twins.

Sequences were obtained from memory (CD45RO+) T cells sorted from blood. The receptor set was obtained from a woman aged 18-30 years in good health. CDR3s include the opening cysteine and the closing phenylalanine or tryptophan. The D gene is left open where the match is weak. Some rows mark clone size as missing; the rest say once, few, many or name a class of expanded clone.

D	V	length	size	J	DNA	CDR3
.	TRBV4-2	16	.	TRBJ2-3	TGTGCCAGCAGCCAAGGACACTTGGATAGCACAGATACGCAGTATTTT	CASSQGHLDSTDTQYF
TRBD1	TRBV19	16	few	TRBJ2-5	TGTGCCAGTAGTATTTTTTGGGACAGGGACGGAGAGACCCAGTACTTC	CASSIFWDRDGETQYF
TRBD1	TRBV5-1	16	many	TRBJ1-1	TGCGCCAGCAGCCCAACCGGACAGGGATCGAACACTGAAGCTTTCTTT	CASSPTGQGSNTEAFF
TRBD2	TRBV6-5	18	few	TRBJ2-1	TGTGCCAGCAGTTACTCGATCGCGACTAGCGGGAGGGCCGGGGAGCAGTTCTTC	CASSYSIATSGRAGEQFF
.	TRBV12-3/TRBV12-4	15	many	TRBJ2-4	TGTGCCAGCAGTTTAAGCTTGGGGGCCAAAAACATTCAGTACTTC	CASSLSLGAKNIQYF
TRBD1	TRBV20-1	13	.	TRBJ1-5	TGCAGTGTAGGACAGGCAACCGATCAGCCCCAGCATTTT	CSVGQATDQPQHF
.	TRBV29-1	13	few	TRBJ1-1	TGCAGCGTTGAGGTACGGATGAGCACTGAAGCTTTCTTT	CSVEVRMSTEAFF
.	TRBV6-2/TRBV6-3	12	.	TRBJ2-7	TGTGATTTCGTGGGGAAATCCTACGAGCAGTACTTC	CDFVGKSYEQYF
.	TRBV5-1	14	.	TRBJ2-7	TGCGCCAGCAGCTCGGGGACTGCCCCGGCCGAGCAGTACTTC	CASSSGTAPAEQYF
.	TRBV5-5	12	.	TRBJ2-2	TGTGCCAGCGCTAAAGGCACCGGGGAGCTGTTTTTT	CASAKGTGELFF
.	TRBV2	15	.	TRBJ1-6	TGTGCCAGCAGTGAAGGGGGAGGCTACAATTCACCCCTCCACTTT	CASSEGGGYNSPLHF
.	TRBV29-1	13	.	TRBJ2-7	TGCAGCGGCCCCTCCGTTCTAACTACGAGACAGTACTTC	CSGPSVLTTRQYF
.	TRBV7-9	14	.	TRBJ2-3	TGTGCCAGCAGCTTAGTTTACGGGGGCTCCGCGCAGTATTTT	CASSLVYGGSAQYF
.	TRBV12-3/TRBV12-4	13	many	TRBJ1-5	TGTGCCAGCAGGAGGACAGAGGGCCAGCCCCAGCATTTT	CASRRTEGQPQHF
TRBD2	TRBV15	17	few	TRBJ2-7	TGTGCCACCAGCAGAGAGTTAGCGGGTACCACGAGGAACGAGCAGTACTTC	CATSRELAGTTRNEQYF
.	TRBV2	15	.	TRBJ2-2	TGTGCCAGCAGTGGACAGGGCCTAGCGACCGGGGAGCTGTTTTTT	CASSGQGLATGELFF
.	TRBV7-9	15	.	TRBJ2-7	TGTGCCAGCAGCCCCTTAAGGCAGTCGACTGACGAGCAGTACTTC	CASSPLRQSTDEQYF
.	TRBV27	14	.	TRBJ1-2	TGTGCCAGCAGAACTGGGGTCGGGGTGAATGGCTACACCTTC	CASRTGVGVNGYTF
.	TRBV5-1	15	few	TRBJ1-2	TGCGCCAGCAGCTTGAGCGGGGGCTCCCGTGTTGGCTACACCTTC	CASSLSGGSRVGYTF
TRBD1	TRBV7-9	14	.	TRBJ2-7	TGTGCCAGCAGCTCCTTCCCAGGGGGTTACGAGCAGTACTTC	CASSSFPGGYEQYF
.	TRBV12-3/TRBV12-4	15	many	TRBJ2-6	TGTGCCAGCAGTCCCCAGGGTGGTGGGGCCAACGTCCTGACTTTC	CASSPQGGGANVLTF
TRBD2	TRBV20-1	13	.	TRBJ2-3	TGCAGTGCTAAAGGGACTACCTGGGATACGCAGTATTTT	CSAKGTTWDTQYF
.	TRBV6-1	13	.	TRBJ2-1	TGTGCCAGCAGAACACAGGGCCTCAATGAGCAGTTCTTC	CASRTQGLNEQFF
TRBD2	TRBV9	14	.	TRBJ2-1	TGTGCCAGCAGCGTAGACCCCTCTAGCGGCGAGCAGTTCTTC	CASSVDPSSGEQFF
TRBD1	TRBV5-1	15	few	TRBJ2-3	TGCGCCAGCAGCTTAAGGACAGGGATACCAGATACGCAGTATTTT	CASSLRTGIPDTQYF
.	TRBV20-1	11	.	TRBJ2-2	TGCAGTGCGGAGAAAACCGGGGAGCTGTTTTTT	CSAEKTGELFF